The next 7 T cell receptor beta chains were all read from a single sample in a study of patients and donors after allogeneic stem cell transplantation. TCRdb reprocessed the RT-PCR reads with MiXCR, giving one entry per CDR3 protein. This sample has about 410,000 distinct CDR3 sequences; 16% occur once, and the top ten carry around 6.8%. Sequencing was carried out using blood, either unsorted or a sorted T cell fraction (not recorded which). The origin of the receptors is a human donor who was either an allogeneic HSCT recipient or a stem cell or donor lymphocyte infusion donor (not recorded which). It is not recorded whose cells these are; they may come from a transplant donor.

This clonotype has just a few counts. The chain combines TRBV9 with TRBJ1-2, with D tentatively TRBD1 (5 bases). The CDR3 has 14 residues. V lost 4 bases and J 8 bases, leaving 18 bases between the germline ends. Germline lookup yields CDR1 SGDLS and CDR2 YYNGEE. In DNA, the CDR3 is TGTGCCAGCAGCCCTGACGAGGGGAGGGGAGGCTACACCTTC. It codes for CASSPDEGRGGYTF.

Points on this clonotype: Germline is not matched at one junction end, which may reflect a read error. V is TRBV7-9 and J is TRBJ2-3, with TRBD1 identical over 9 bases. CDR3 length: 15 residues. Germline V gene lookup returns CDR1 SEHNR and CDR2 FQNEAQ (reference sequence). CDR3 residues: CASTGTGGGTDMQYF. For the CDR3, the DNA is TGTGCCAGCACCGGTACAGGGGGCGGAACAGATATGCAGTATTTT.

This clonotype has only a few counts. This chain connects TRBV2 to TRBJ2-3; 8 bases line up with TRBD1. The CDR3 runs 14 residues. Germline CDR1 reads SNHLY; CDR2 reads FYNNEI. Losses at the gene ends were 5 bases for V and 6 bases for J; bases not matched to a gene: 7. The CDR3 sequence is CASSPRGLRDTQYF. In nucleotides, the CDR3 is TGTGCCAGCAGTCCCAGGGGGCTCCGCGATACGCAGTATTTT.

This clonotype has more than one count but fewer than ten. The chain recombines TRBV20-1 with TRBJ1-2; maybe TRBD1 (6 bases). In germline, CDR1 is DFQATT, CDR2 SNEGSKA (reference sequence). Between the trimmed V and J ends, which lost 6 bases and 4 bases, there was a span of 15 bases. CDR3 length: 13 residues. For the CDR3, the DNA is TGCAGTGCCCCGGACAGCTTGTTCTATGGCTACACCTTC. It translates to CSAPDSLFYGYTF.

This clonotype came up many times. V gene TRBV11-2 combines with J gene TRBJ2-1, with 8 bases matching TRBD2. Looked up from germline, CDR1 is SGHAT and CDR2 is FQNNGV. V lost 4 bases to trimming and J lost 3 bases; unmatched junction nucleotides: 8. This CDR3 is built from 16 residues. CDR3 amino acids: CASSYQGLDSYNEQFF. In DNA, the CDR3 is TGTGCCAGCAGCTACCAGGGACTAGACAGCTACAATGAGCAGTTCTTC.

The V and J genes are TRBV6-1 and TRBJ2-1; 12 nucleotides line up with TRBD2. Germline-derived CDR1 and CDR2 are MNHNS and SASEGT. The V segment lost 7 bases and the J segment 3 bases; nucleotides outside the gene matches: 4. There are 15 residues in the CDR3. The CDR3 DNA reads as TGTGCCAGCACGAAACTAGCGGGAGGCTACAATGAGCAGTTCTTC. It is translated as CASTKLAGGYNEQFF.

The table lists this clonotype with many counts. The chain carries TRBV29-1 and TRBJ2-7; TRBD1 or TRBD2 may be the D gene (5 bases each). Germline V lookup: CDR1 SQVTM, CDR2 ANQGSEA. This CDR3 comprises 14 residues. V was shortened by 5 bases and J by 4 bases, with 18 bases between the two germline ends. The DNA for the CDR3 is TGCAGCGTTCAAAAGATCGGGGCCATTTACGAGCAGTACTTC. This encodes CSVQKIGAIYEQYF.